This is a list of T cell receptor beta chains from one sample in a study of blood T cell repertoires in COVID-19. Assay used: immunoSEQ multiplex PCR; TCRdb lists only in-frame clones, some missing. Seen here are under 65,000 clones, more than 80% observed once, and the top ten hold about 30%. Sample: peripheral blood. Receptors were obtained from a man aged 55 to 70 with COVID-19, enrolled during active disease. CDR3s include the opening cysteine and the closing phenylalanine or tryptophan. The D gene is left open where the match is weak. Not all rows give a size; the values are once, few, many and, for expanded clones, a class.

V	J	size	D	DNA	CDR3
TRBV29-1	TRBJ1-4	.	.	TGCAGCGTTGGAGGGAGTTTGGTTGAAAAACTGTTTTTT	CSVGGSLVEKLFF
TRBV30	TRBJ2-3	few	.	TGTGCCTGGAGTCCAGGTAGCACAGATACGCAGTATTTT	CAWSPGSTDTQYF
TRBV20-1	TRBJ1-5	few	.	TGCAGTGCTAGTAACGCAGGGCTGACCAGATATAGCAATCAGCCCCAGCATTTT	CSASNAGLTRYSNQPQHF
TRBV20-1	TRBJ2-3	.	.	TGCAGTGCGAGTAGCGACCCTACGCAGTATTTT	CSASSDPTQYF
TRBV6-5	TRBJ2-2	once	TRBD1	TGTGCCAGCAGTTATCAGAGGGGGCGACTGACCGGGGAGCTGTTTTTT	CASSYQRGRLTGELFF
TRBV18	TRBJ1-1	.	TRBD1	TGTGCCAGCTCCTTGGACAGGGGATCCGGTGAAGCTTTCTTT	CASSLDRGSGEAFF
TRBV12-5	TRBJ1-1	.	.	TGTGCTAGTGGTTTCTCGGGAGGCGACGCTTTCTTT	CASGFSGGDAFF
TRBV29-1	TRBJ1-4	.	TRBD1	TGCAGCGTTGAAGACCCCGGGGACAGACGGAATGAAAAACTGTTTTTT	CSVEDPGDRRNEKLFF
TRBV4-3	TRBJ2-2	.	.	TGCGCCAGCAGCCCGACGGCGGGGGCAGGGACCGGGGAGCTGTTTTTT	CASSPTAGAGTGELFF
TRBV3-1/TRBV3-2	TRBJ2-7	.	TRBD2	TGTGCCAGCAGCCAAGGCGGGGGGGTAACCTACGAGCAGTACTTC	CASSQGGGVTYEQYF
TRBV7-9	TRBJ2-2	.	TRBD2	TGTGCCAGCAGCCTACTAGCGGGGTCTGGCGGGGAGCTGTTTTTT	CASSLLAGSGGELFF
TRBV3-1/TRBV3-2	TRBJ1-6	.	.	TGTGCCAGCAGCCAAGGAAAAGGGGTGAATTCACCCCTCCACTTT	CASSQGKGVNSPLHF
TRBV7-3	TRBJ1-6	.	.	TGTGCCAGCAGCTTATACCCTAACGTCGGCTCCTATAATTCACCCCTCCACTTT	CASSLYPNVGSYNSPLHF
TRBV2	TRBJ2-7	.	TRBD2	TGTGCCAGCAGTGAATGGACTAGCGGGGGGGCCAGGTACTTC	CASSEWTSGGARYF
TRBV30	TRBJ1-1	.	.	TGTGCCTGGAGTGTACTCCCAGGCTCGGGGGAAGCTTTCTTT	CAWSVLPGSGEAFF
TRBV7-7	TRBJ1-3	.	.	TGTGCTAGCAGCCAGGGAACCGGAAACACCATATATTTT	CASSQGTGNTIYF
TRBV18	TRBJ1-5	.	TRBD1	TGTGCCAGCTCACCCGGGACAGCAAATCAGCCCCAGCATTTT	CASSPGTANQPQHF
TRBV11-2	TRBJ1-2	.	.	TGTGCCAGCAGCTTAGGGGCGGATCCCAAGGGGGGCTACACCTTC	CASSLGADPKGGYTF
TRBV7-2	TRBJ2-5	few	TRBD2	TGTGCCAGCAGCTCCACAGCGGGAGGTCAAGAGACCCAGTACTTC	CASSSTAGGQETQYF
TRBV29-1	TRBJ2-5	.	.	TGCAGCGTTGCTGAGCCAGGCGCCTGGGCCCAGTACTTC	CSVAEPGAWAQYF
TRBV27	TRBJ1-1	.	.	TGTGCCAGCAGTTTGACAAAATGGGCTGAAGCTTTCTTT	CASSLTKWAEAFF
TRBV5-5	TRBJ2-5	.	.	TGTGCCAGCAGCTTGGGAGAGGCCCCGTACTTC	CASSLGEAPYF
TRBV11-2	TRBJ1-6	once	.	TGTGCCAGCAGCGCTCAAGGGGGCTATAATTCACCCCTCCACTTT	CASSAQGGYNSPLHF
TRBV6-1	TRBJ1-5	few	.	TGTGCCAGCAGTGAATCGACAGGCAATCAGCCCCAGCATTTT	CASSESTGNQPQHF
TRBV18	TRBJ1-1	.	.	TGTGCCAGCTCACCAAGTGGTAACAGGCGAAACACTGAAGCTTTCTTT	CASSPSGNRRNTEAFF
TRBV11-2	TRBJ2-3	.	.	TGTGCCAGCAGCTTAGGGGCCCAAATGGCTGATACGCAGTATTTT	CASSLGAQMADTQYF
TRBV5-1	TRBJ1-4	.	.	TGCGCCAGCAGCTTTAACAGCCGGAATGAAAAACTGTTTTTT	CASSFNSRNEKLFF
TRBV7-8	TRBJ2-5	.	.	TGTGCCAGCAGCATGACAGGATCCCAAGAGACCCAGTACTTC	CASSMTGSQETQYF
TRBV9	TRBJ1-6	.	.	TGTGCCAGCAGCTCGAACAGGGCGGATTCACCCCTCCACTTT	CASSSNRADSPLHF
TRBV2	TRBJ2-3	.	TRBD1	TGTGCCAGCAGGGTAGGGGGCGCGACAGATACGCAGTATTTT	CASRVGGATDTQYF
TRBV25-1	TRBJ1-4	.	.	TGTGCCAGCAGTGAATCCGCCACAGGTTTTAATGAAAAACTGTTTTTT	CASSESATGFNEKLFF
TRBV5-4	TRBJ2-1	.	.	TGTGCCAGCAGCTTGGATCATGGGGCAGGCGAGCAGTTCTTC	CASSLDHGAGEQFF
TRBV2	TRBJ1-1	.	.	TGTGCCAGCAGTCCCAGGGGTGCGGGCACTGAAGCTTTCTTT	CASSPRGAGTEAFF
TRBV4-1	TRBJ2-4	.	TRBD1	TGCGCCAGCAGCCCGGGACAGGGAAACATTCAGTACTTC	CASSPGQGNIQYF
TRBV3-1/TRBV3-2	TRBJ2-1	.	.	TGTGCCAGCAGGCCCACTAGCTTCCATGAGCAGTTCTTC	CASRPTSFHEQFF
TRBV27	TRBJ2-1	.	.	TGTGCCAGCAGTTCTCCGGGCCTCGGGGTCAATGAGCAGTTCTTC	CASSSPGLGVNEQFF
TRBV2	TRBJ2-5	.	.	TGTGCCAGCAGTCCCGACAGCAAAGAGACCCAGTACTTC	CASSPDSKETQYF
TRBV5-1	TRBJ2-3	.	.	TGCGCCAGCAGCTTGGTGGCACCTAGCACAGATACGCAGTATTTT	CASSLVAPSTDTQYF
TRBV30	TRBJ1-3	few	TRBD1	TGTGCCTGGACCCTCCAGGGGGCTGGAAACACCATATATTTT	CAWTLQGAGNTIYF
TRBV11-2	TRBJ1-3	few	.	TGTGCCAGCAGCCACCCCGGCGGGGTTCCCCAACACTCTGGAAACACCATATATTTT	CASSHPGGVPQHSGNTIYF
TRBV14	TRBJ1-2	.	.	TGTGCCAGCAGCTCACAAGTTAACTATGGCTACACCTTC	CASSSQVNYGYTF
TRBV5-1	TRBJ1-4	.	.	TGCGCCAGCAGCTTGGCCAGGAACGCAACTAATGAAAAACTGTTTTTT	CASSLARNATNEKLFF
TRBV19	TRBJ1-3	.	TRBD1	TGTGCCAGTGACAGGGGCGGTGGAAACACCATATATTTT	CASDRGGGNTIYF
TRBV11-1	TRBJ1-1	.	TRBD1	TGTGCCAGCGGGCAGGGGGCGAGCACTGAAGCTTTCTTT	CASGQGASTEAFF
TRBV5-1	TRBJ2-7	once	.	TGCGCCAGCGGAGTCTCAGCCGGACATACCTACGAGCAGTACTTC	CASGVSAGHTYEQYF
TRBV11-3	TRBJ1-4	.	TRBD1	TGTGCCAGCAGCTTAGGTTCCGGGACAGATAATGAAAAACTGTTTTTT	CASSLGSGTDNEKLFF
TRBV19	TRBJ2-5	.	TRBD2	TGTGCCAGTAGTATAACGACTAGCGGGAGGGCCCGAGAGACCCAGTACTTC	CASSITTSGRARETQYF
TRBV5-1	TRBJ2-4	.	TRBD2	TGCGCCAGCAGCCGGGGACTAGCGAGGGAAAACATTCAGTACTTC	CASSRGLARENIQYF